The rows below give T cell receptor beta chains drawn from one sample of a study of low-dose radiotherapy and immunotherapy resistance in tumors. TCRdb used MiXCR to reprocess the reads, holding one entry per CDR3 protein. The sample yields around 84,000 distinct CDR3 sequences, less than 20% seen once. The sample was PBMCs, taken after low-dose radiotherapy plus immunotherapy. The receptors shown here come from a male donor with prostate cancer. Each CDR3 is given with its conserved first and last residue. The order of the fields is clone size, V gene, D gene, J gene, CDR3 protein, CDR3 DNA. The D gene is left open where the match is weak. Clone size appears in some rows only: once, few, many, or a class for an expanded clone.

clone size: NA
V gene: TRBV29-1
D gene: NA
J gene: TRBJ2-1
CDR3 protein: CSAGPGEQFF
CDR3 DNA: TGCAGCGCCGGACCAGGGGAACAGTTCTTC

clone size: many
V gene: TRBV7-2
D gene: NA
J gene: TRBJ2-7
CDR3 protein: CASSPRASGPYEQYF
CDR3 DNA: TGTGCCAGCAGCCCACGGGCGAGCGGACCCTACGAGCAGTACTTC

clone size: many
V gene: TRBV6-2/TRBV6-3
D gene: NA
J gene: TRBJ2-1
CDR3 protein: CASSSWSLVFRDEQFF
CDR3 DNA: TGTGCCAGCAGTTCCTGGTCGCTCGTATTTAGAGATGAGCAGTTCTTC

clone size: many
V gene: TRBV18
D gene: NA
J gene: TRBJ2-5
CDR3 protein: CASSPPPGSLSAETQYF
CDR3 DNA: TGTGCCAGCTCACCCCCTCCGGGCTCGTTGTCCGCGGAGACCCAGTACTTC

clone size: many
V gene: TRBV14
D gene: NA
J gene: TRBJ1-2
CDR3 protein: CASSQARNYGYTF
CDR3 DNA: TGTGCCAGCAGCCAAGCCAGAAACTATGGCTACACCTTC

clone size: NA
V gene: TRBV9
D gene: NA
J gene: TRBJ1-2
CDR3 protein: CASSVEPGYGYTF
CDR3 DNA: TGTGCCAGCAGCGTAGAACCAGGCTATGGCTACACCTTC

clone size: few
V gene: TRBV6-2/TRBV6-3
D gene: NA
J gene: TRBJ2-3
CDR3 protein: CASSEVGDTQYF
CDR3 DNA: TGTGCCAGCAGTGAGGTAGGGGATACGCAGTATTTT

clone size: many
V gene: TRBV12-3/TRBV12-4
D gene: TRBD1
J gene: TRBJ1-6
CDR3 protein: CASSSRDRGYNSPLHF
CDR3 DNA: TGTGCCAGCAGTTCTCGGGACAGGGGTTATAATTCACCCCTCCACTTT

clone size: NA
V gene: TRBV6-6
D gene: NA
J gene: TRBJ1-5
CDR3 protein: CASRVTVGNQPQHF
CDR3 DNA: TGTGCCAGCAGGGTTACAGTTGGCAATCAGCCCCAGCATTTT

clone size: many
V gene: TRBV27
D gene: TRBD1
J gene: TRBJ2-3
CDR3 protein: CASSSFYRDRHTDTQYF
CDR3 DNA: TGTGCCAGCAGCTCCTTCTACCGGGACAGACACACAGATACGCAGTATTTT

clone size: many
V gene: TRBV5-4
D gene: TRBD2
J gene: TRBJ2-5
CDR3 protein: CASSMTSGRAFETQYF
CDR3 DNA: TGTGCCAGCAGCATGACTAGCGGGAGGGCCTTTGAGACCCAGTACTTC

clone size: many
V gene: TRBV5-1
D gene: TRBD2
J gene: TRBJ2-1
CDR3 protein: CASSWGSGTYNEQFF
CDR3 DNA: TGCGCCAGCAGCTGGGGAAGCGGGACCTACAATGAGCAGTTCTTC

clone size: many
V gene: TRBV7-2
D gene: TRBD2
J gene: TRBJ2-7
CDR3 protein: CASTRGLAGVRAYEQYF
CDR3 DNA: TGTGCCAGCACCAGGGGACTAGCGGGAGTCCGAGCCTACGAGCAGTACTTC

clone size: many
V gene: TRBV6-2/TRBV6-3
D gene: NA
J gene: TRBJ2-2
CDR3 protein: CASSSLGGELFF
CDR3 DNA: TGTGCCAGCAGTTCTCTAGGAGGGGAGCTGTTTTTT

clone size: many
V gene: TRBV7-2
D gene: NA
J gene: TRBJ2-2
CDR3 protein: CASSLAGPNTGELFF
CDR3 DNA: TGTGCCAGCAGCTTGGCAGGGCCGAACACCGGGGAGCTGTTTTTT

clone size: few
V gene: TRBV9
D gene: TRBD1
J gene: TRBJ1-2
CDR3 protein: CASSVTGQPYGYTF
CDR3 DNA: TGTGCCAGCAGCGTCACGGGACAGCCCTATGGCTACACCTTC

clone size: NA
V gene: TRBV5-4
D gene: TRBD2
J gene: TRBJ2-1
CDR3 protein: CASSLGSPGTSGKYYNEQFF
CDR3 DNA: TGTGCCAGCAGCTTAGGAAGTCCCGGGACTAGCGGGAAATACTACAATGAGCAGTTCTTC

clone size: NA
V gene: TRBV30
D gene: NA
J gene: TRBJ1-2
CDR3 protein: CAWRFGAMNYGYTF
CDR3 DNA: TGTGCCTGGAGGTTCGGGGCGATGAACTATGGCTACACCTTC

clone size: medium-sized
V gene: TRBV29-1
D gene: NA
J gene: TRBJ2-5
CDR3 protein: CSVRRAQETQYF
CDR3 DNA: TGCAGCGTTAGACGGGCCCAAGAGACCCAGTACTTC

clone size: many
V gene: TRBV6-5
D gene: TRBD1
J gene: TRBJ1-3
CDR3 protein: CASRQGGNGNTIYF
CDR3 DNA: TGTGCCAGTCGGCAGGGGGGAAATGGAAACACCATATATTTT

clone size: many
V gene: TRBV24-1
D gene: NA
J gene: TRBJ2-1
CDR3 protein: CATAGRATNEQFF
CDR3 DNA: TGTGCCACTGCGGGAAGAGCGACGAATGAGCAGTTCTTC

clone size: many
V gene: TRBV6-1
D gene: NA
J gene: TRBJ2-3
CDR3 protein: CASSRAESTQYF
CDR3 DNA: TGTGCCAGCAGTCGAGCGGAGTCTACGCAGTATTTT

clone size: many
V gene: TRBV2
D gene: TRBD1
J gene: TRBJ2-3
CDR3 protein: CASRTGLSTDTQYF
CDR3 DNA: TGTGCCAGCAGGACAGGGCTGAGCACAGATACGCAGTATTTT

clone size: few
V gene: TRBV2
D gene: TRBD2
J gene: TRBJ2-5
CDR3 protein: CASSGGGQETQYF
CDR3 DNA: TGTGCCAGCTCGGGGGGGGGCCAAGAGACCCAGTACTTC

clone size: many
V gene: TRBV2
D gene: NA
J gene: TRBJ2-2
CDR3 protein: CASSEDRDGELFF
CDR3 DNA: TGTGCCAGCAGTGAGGACAGAGACGGGGAGCTGTTTTTT

clone size: few
V gene: TRBV7-3
D gene: TRBD2
J gene: TRBJ2-1
CDR3 protein: CASSDPGLAASDEQFF
CDR3 DNA: TGTGCCAGCAGCGATCCGGGACTAGCGGCCTCGGATGAGCAGTTCTTC

clone size: many
V gene: TRBV29-1
D gene: NA
J gene: TRBJ2-1
CDR3 protein: CSVPQGVLNNEQFF
CDR3 DNA: TGCAGCGTCCCTCAGGGAGTACTCAACAATGAGCAGTTCTTC

clone size: NA
V gene: TRBV7-2
D gene: NA
J gene: TRBJ2-7
CDR3 protein: CASSLLGRVYEQYF
CDR3 DNA: TGTGCCAGCAGCTTACTGGGGCGAGTGTACGAGCAGTACTTC

clone size: many
V gene: TRBV4-1
D gene: TRBD2
J gene: TRBJ2-1
CDR3 protein: CASSQVPGGTSGSNEQFF
CDR3 DNA: TGCGCCAGCAGCCAAGTTCCCGGGGGAACTAGCGGGAGTAATGAGCAGTTCTTC

clone size: many
V gene: TRBV28
D gene: NA
J gene: TRBJ1-1
CDR3 protein: CASSLGWGSTEAFF
CDR3 DNA: TGTGCCAGCAGTTTAGGTTGGGGTAGCACTGAAGCTTTCTTT

clone size: many
V gene: TRBV29-1
D gene: TRBD2
J gene: TRBJ2-7
CDR3 protein: CSVENSGTSGRQNF
CDR3 DNA: TGCAGCGTTGAAAATTCCGGGACTAGCGGGAGGCAGAACTTC

clone size: many
V gene: TRBV29-1
D gene: TRBD1
J gene: TRBJ2-2
CDR3 protein: CSVEVTGSNTGELFF
CDR3 DNA: TGCAGCGTTGAGGTGACAGGGTCAAACACCGGGGAGCTGTTTTTT

clone size: many
V gene: TRBV19
D gene: TRBD1
J gene: TRBJ2-7
CDR3 protein: CASSMLGGVYEQYF
CDR3 DNA: TGTGCCAGTAGTATGTTAGGGGGCGTCTACGAGCAGTACTTC

clone size: many
V gene: TRBV7-9
D gene: NA
J gene: TRBJ1-5
CDR3 protein: CASSFWGDSNQPQHF
CDR3 DNA: TGTGCCAGCAGCTTTTGGGGTGATAGCAATCAGCCCCAGCATTTT